What follows are 28 T cell receptor beta chains derived from one specimen sequenced in a study of T-cell reconstitution after alpha-beta-depleted transplantation in children. A TCRbeta library incorporating unique molecular identifiers was prepared. TCRdb processed the PCR reads anew with MiXCR; each CDR3 protein has one entry. The sample contains about 980,000 distinct CDR3 sequences, around 30% of which appear only once. The material sequenced was PBMCs, mostly from graft donor cells, taken 360 days after TCRalphabeta/CD19-depleted stem cell transplant. The receptors originated from a boy under three years old who had a stem cell transplant for SCID, so the T cells may come from the graft donor.

Only a few counts were recorded for this clonotype. This CDR3 is CASSLSRDLYEQYF. The CDR3 DNA follows: TGTGCCAGCAGCTTATCCCGGGATCTTTACGAGCAGTACTTC. The chain has TRBV7-2 and TRBJ2-7; D is perhaps TRBD2 (5 bases). V was cut by 2 bases and J by 4 bases, with 12 bases left in between. The CDR3 contains 14 residues. Germline V gene data show CDR1 as SGHTA and CDR2 as FQGNSA.

The sample holds a few counts of this clonotype. The chain uses TRBV4-1 and TRBJ2-7; 9 bases are shared with TRBD1. The CDR3 extends over 16 amino acids. V dropped 2 bases and J dropped 5; count of bases not matched to a gene: 10. Germline V gene lookup returns CDR1 MGHRA and CDR2 YSYEKL. In nucleotides, the CDR3 is TGCGCCAGCAGCCAAACCCGGGACAGGGAGTGGGACGAGCAGTACTTC. Its translation is CASSQTRDREWDEQYF.

Many counts were recorded for this clonotype. This chain links TRBV9 with TRBJ2-5; D not certain. This CDR3 spans 13 amino acids. Trimming pared 3 bases from V and 2 bases from J, leaving 8 bases between. Germline CDR1 reads SGDLS; CDR2 reads YYNGEE. The CDR3 DNA reads as TGTGCCAGCAGCGCCGGGCCTCAAGAGACCCAGTACTTC. Translated, it gives CASSAGPQETQYF.

The chain joins TRBV20-1 to TRBJ1-1; D possibly corresponds to TRBD1 (6 bases). V dropped 3 bases and J dropped 4 bases, with 15 bases sitting between them. This CDR3 has 14 residues. CDR1 is DFQATT and CDR2 is SNEGSKA in the germline V gene (reference sequence). CDR3 sequence reads: CSARGGAVLTEAFF. CDR3 DNA: TGCAGTGCTAGGGGGGGGGCGGTTCTCACTGAAGCTTTCTTT.

The rearrangement uses TRBV7-9 and TRBJ2-5; no definite D call. Per germline, CDR1 SEHNR and CDR2 FQNEAQ (reference sequence). CDR3 length equals 14 residues. V shed 1 base and J shed 4 bases, with 10 bases lying between them. The CDR3 DNA is TGTGCCAGCAGCTTAGACCTGGTTTTAGAGACCCAGTACTTC. Translated, it gives CASSLDLVLETQYF.

CDR3 loop: CASSLAPSGGPGGDTQYF. The CDR3 coding sequence is TGCGCCAGCAGCTTGGCTCCCAGCGGGGGCCCGGGAGGGGATACGCAGTATTTT. The V call is TRBV5-1, the J call TRBJ2-3; the match to TRBD2 covers 8 bases. Germline V gene sequence: CDR1 SGHRS, CDR2 YFSETQ. The CDR3 spans 18 residues. J was trimmed by 6 bases and V by 0 bases; bases with no gene match: 15.

This clonotype was counted between two and nine times. The rearrangement joins TRBV30 to TRBJ1-3; no definite D call. The germline V gene has CDR1 GTSNPN and CDR2 SVGIG (reference sequence). Trimming took 3 bases from V and 1 from J, leaving 13 bases between them. This CDR3 has 15 amino acids. In DNA form, the CDR3 reads TGTGCCTGGAGAAATTTGGGGTCATCTGGAAACACCATATATTTT. Protein: CAWRNLGSSGNTIYF.

This clonotype was detected a few times. The V and J genes are TRBV6-1 and TRBJ1-2; D not certain. The V end was cut by 6 bases, the J end by 4 bases, with 12 bases between. The germline V gene has CDR1 MNHNS and CDR2 SASEGT. This CDR3 is 13 amino acids long. The CDR3 sequence: CASSRASFYGYTF. DNA of the CDR3: TGTGCCAGCAGCCGGGCCTCGTTCTATGGCTACACCTTC.

This chain joins TRBV20-1 and TRBJ1-6; D ambiguous. Between the trimmed V and J ends, which lost 2 bases and 5 bases, there was a span of 10 bases. Germline V gene sequence: CDR1 DFQATT, CDR2 SNEGSKA (reference sequence). The CDR3 has 14 amino acids. The CDR3 spells CSARRGVNNSPLHF. CDR3 DNA sequence: TGCAGTGCTAGACGAGGAGTCAATAATTCACCCCTCCACTTT.

This rearrangement joins TRBV12-3 or TRBV12-4 to TRBJ1-5; TRBD1 is a possible D gene (5 bases). This CDR3 contains 14 residues. Trimming pared 6 bases from V and 11 bases from J, leaving 20 bases between. Written as DNA, the CDR3 is TGTGCCAGCAGCACCCTGGGGGAGCAAAAAACCCAGCATTTT. It is translated as CASSTLGEQKTQHF.

This chain connects TRBV27 to TRBJ2-3, with TRBD2 identical over 10 bases. Germline V gives CDR1 MNHEY, CDR2 SMNVEV (reference sequence). V lost 7 bases, J lost 0 bases, and 7 bases stayed unmatched. CDR3 length equals 16 residues. The CDR3: CASTKRGGGSTDTQYF. The CDR3 DNA is TGTGCCAGCACTAAGCGGGGGGGCGGGAGCACAGATACGCAGTATTTT.

The chain is built from TRBV6-2 or TRBV6-3 and TRBJ1-1; no clear D gene. Germline V CDR1 and CDR2: MNHEY, SVGEGT. V lost 9 bases to trimming and J lost 1 base, with 9 bases between them. CDR3 length equals 12 residues. The CDR3 DNA reads as TGTGCCAGACCTGAGGAGAACACTGAAGCTTTCTTT. Translating gives CARPEENTEAFF.

This clonotype appeared a single time. This chain uses TRBV9 with TRBJ2-2, with a possible D match to TRBD2 (6 bases). Trimming shortened V by 1 base and J by 0 bases, and 16 bases separated the two germline ends. The germline gives CDR1 SGDLS, CDR2 YYNGEE. The CDR3 has 18 residues. The CDR3 region is CASSVRARGSSNTGELFF. The CDR3, as DNA: TGTGCCAGCAGCGTACGGGCTCGGGGGAGCTCGAACACCGGGGAGCTGTTTTTT.

The V and J genes are TRBV7-6 and TRBJ2-5; perhaps TRBD2 as D (6 bases). This CDR3 contains 15 residues. CDR1 is SGHVS, CDR2 FNYEAQ, per germline. Trimming cost V 1 base and J 1 base, with 10 bases left between them. The CDR3 DNA follows: TGTGCCAGCAGCTTAGTTGGGGGGACCCAAGAGACCCAGTACTTC. It encodes CASSLVGGTQETQYF. The full variable domain, in which reference TRBV7-6 and TRBJ2-5 provide the parts outside the CDR3, is GAGVSQSPRYKVTKRGQDVALRCDPISGHVSLYWYRQALGQGPEFLTYFNYEAQQDKSGLPNDRFSAERPEGSISTLTIQRTEQRDSAMYRCASSLVGGTQETQYFGPGTRLLVL.

V is TRBV27 and J is TRBJ2-7; 9 positions agree with TRBD2. Germline CDR1 reads MNHEY; CDR2 reads SMNVEV (reference sequence). V was clipped by 2 bases and J by 4 bases; unmatched bases: 15. This CDR3 region has 18 residues. The CDR3 DNA sequence: TGTGCCAGCAGTTTAACCCACGTTAGCGGGAGAAGCAGATACGAGCAGTACTTC. Translation: CASSLTHVSGRSRYEQYF.

The chain links TRBV29-1 to TRBJ1-2; D unresolved. V shed 7 bases and J shed 0 bases, with 12 bases lying between them. The length of the CDR3 is 13 residues. The germline gives CDR1 SQVTM, CDR2 ANQGSEA. The CDR3 sequence is CSGGSTTNYGYTF. CDR3 bases: TGCAGCGGAGGCAGTACAACTAACTATGGCTACACCTTC.

The chain carries TRBV2 and TRBJ2-7; tentatively, D is TRBD1 (5 bases). Germline-derived CDR1 and CDR2 are SNHLY and FYNNEI. Trimming took 3 bases from V and 5 from J, leaving 11 bases between them. The CDR3 runs to 13 residues. Here the CDR3 DNA reads TGTGCCAGCAGTGAGTTAGGACACGACGAGCAGTACTTC. It specifies CASSELGHDEQYF.

This clonotype has a count of ten or more. This rearrangement joins TRBV13 to TRBJ2-4, with D tentatively TRBD2 (7 bases). This CDR3 is 17 amino acids long. From germline, CDR1 is PRHDT and CDR2 FYEKMQ (reference sequence). V was clipped by 5 bases and J by 8 bases, with 25 bases between them. The DNA for the CDR3 is TGTGCCAGCAGCCGGGCGGGGGCCCGTTACGGGAAGGACATTCAGTACTTC. Residues: CASSRAGARYGKDIQYF.

This chain joins TRBV12-3 or TRBV12-4 and TRBJ1-2, with 9 bases matching TRBD1. Trimming removed 5 bases from V and 6 bases from J; junction bases left unmatched: 7. The CDR3 is made up of 14 amino acids. CDR3 sequence reads: CASSRPGTGNGYTF. CDR3 bases: TGTGCCAGCAGTCGTCCCGGGACAGGGAATGGCTACACCTTC.

This clonotype was recorded only once. The V gene is TRBV3-1, the J gene TRBJ2-1, with 12 bases identical to TRBD2. The V gene's germline CDR1 is LGHDT and CDR2 YNNKEL (reference sequence). CDR3 size: 16 residues. V shed 0 bases, J shed 7 bases, and the junction held 4 bases outside the gene matches. The CDR3 DNA follows: TGTGCCAGCAGCCAAGATGTTGGACTAGCGGGAAATGAGCAGTTCTTC. It specifies CASSQDVGLAGNEQFF.

This clonotype has just a few counts. J is TRBJ1-1 and V is TRBV15, with D unresolved. Trimming removed 5 bases at V and 7 bases at J, with 17 bases between. The CDR3 totals 14 residues. CDR1 is LNHNV, CDR2 YYDKDF, per germline (reference sequence). The CDR3 sequence: CATSRGRTGVEAFF. CDR3 coding DNA: TGTGCCACCAGCCGCGGGCGGACGGGAGTTGAAGCTTTCTTT. Variable domain in full (rest from reference TRBV15 and TRBJ1-1): DAMVIQNPRYQVTQFGKPVTLSCSQTLNHNVMYWYQQKSSQAPKLLFHYYDKDFNNEADTPDNFQSRRPNTSFCFLDIRSPGLGDTAMYLCATSRGRTGVEAFFGQGTRLTVV.

This clonotype has more than one count but fewer than ten. The chain carries TRBV5-1 and TRBJ2-5; TRBD1 might be the D (6 bases). In germline, CDR1 is SGHRS, CDR2 YFSETQ. The length of the CDR3 is 13 residues. Trimming took off 3 bases at V and 5 bases at J, with 11 bases between the two ends. This CDR3 is CASSYDRIETQYF. CDR3 sequence (DNA): TGCGCCAGCAGCTATGACAGGATTGAGACCCAGTACTTC.

This clonotype came up a few times. The V gene is TRBV20-1, the J gene TRBJ2-1; 7 nucleotides align to TRBD2. The J segment lost 4 bases and the V segment lost 6 bases, leaving 9 bases of the junction unmatched. The CDR3 has 14 amino acids. Per germline, CDR1 DFQATT and CDR2 SNEGSKA (reference sequence). In DNA form, the CDR3 reads TGCAGTGCCTTCGGGGGGACTTTTTACAATGAGCAGTTCTTC. Protein: CSAFGGTFYNEQFF.

This clonotype was observed a handful of times. CDR3: CASSYYGTGLPYEQYF. As DNA, the CDR3 is TGTGCCAGCAGTTACTACGGGACAGGGCTTCCCTACGAGCAGTACTTC. This rearrangement joins TRBV6-5 to TRBJ2-7; 9 nucleotides line up with TRBD1. V lost 1 base to trimming and J lost 2 bases; unmatched junction nucleotides: 6. Germline loops: CDR1 MNHEY, CDR2 SVGAGI. This CDR3 region has 16 residues.

This clonotype was found a few times. This rearrangement joins TRBV29-1 to TRBJ1-2; D ambiguous. The germline CDR1 and CDR2 sequences are SQVTM and ANQGSEA. V was shortened by 4 bases and J by 0 bases, with 12 bases between the two germline ends. The CDR3 length is 14 residues. The CDR3 region is CSVGGRTPNYGYTF. The DNA for the CDR3 is TGCAGCGTTGGTGGCAGGACCCCTAACTATGGCTACACCTTC.

This clonotype was recorded a few times. The chain couples TRBV9 to TRBJ1-6; 9 bases fit TRBD1. J lost 7 bases, V lost 0 bases, and 2 bases had no gene match. Germline V gene sequence: CDR1 SGDLS, CDR2 YYNGEE. CDR3 length: 15 amino acids. The CDR3: CASSVGDRANSPLHF. For the CDR3, the DNA is TGTGCCAGCAGCGTAGGGGACAGGGCCAATTCACCCCTCCACTTT.

This clonotype was seen a handful of times. V gene TRBV2 combines with J gene TRBJ2-7; a weak D match, TRBD1 (6 bases). There are 12 residues in the CDR3. The germline V gene encodes CDR1 SNHLY and CDR2 FYNNEI. Trimming took off 7 bases at V and 3 bases at J, with 10 bases between the two ends. CDR3 sequence: CASKDSSYEQYF. The CDR3 nucleotides are TGTGCCAGCAAGGACAGCAGCTACGAGCAGTACTTC.

The chain has TRBV2 and TRBJ2-4, with 11 positions matching TRBD1. CDR3 size: 13 residues. V gave up 7 bases and J gave up 8 bases; unmatched junction bases: 4. Germline V gene data show CDR1 as SNHLY and CDR2 as FYNNEI. CDR3 region: CASTGTGGYIQYF. CDR3 bases: TGTGCCAGCACGGGGACAGGGGGATACATTCAGTACTTC.